This T cell receptor (beta chain) was sequenced for a study of beta chain features in type 1 diabetes. About the research overall: Examination spanned 100 million to 130 million sorted cells from all samples. Study-wide results and limits: Shortening that was moderate but significant affected the TCRB CDR3s of Type 1 diabetes patients in all four CD4+ subsets.

This clone occurred a few times. Antigen unknown. CDR1 is MNHEY, CDR2 SMNVEV, per germline (reference sequence). Trimming pared 5 bases from V and 0 bases from J, leaving 7 bases between. This CDR3 contains 13 residues. The study reverse transcribed the entire isolated RNA, so it sequenced expressed TCRB transcripts. About 3.4 million reads on average were seen across naive, central memory and regulatory T cell samples. Assay used: immunoSEQ multiplex PCR; TCRdb lists only in-frame clones, some missing. The profile covers 500,000 to 850,000 clones, with around 15% appearing a single time and nearly 0.04% taken by the ten largest. One heparinised draw of blood, averaging about 110 mL, came from each donor.

Specimen: naive CD4+ T cells from blood. This TCR came from a man aged 18 to 29 with type 1 diabetes. The J gene is TRBJ2-5, the V gene TRBV27, with a weak D call TRBD1 (5 bases). The CDR3 region is CASSTGYQETQYF. For the CDR3, the DNA is TGTGCCAGCAGTACAGGTTACCAAGAGACCCAGTACTTC.